This TCR beta chain is drawn from a study of response to subunit inactivated influenza vaccine. In its sample, this clonotype was seen a few times. The antigen is not known. CDR3 length: 13 residues. Germline CDR1 is ENHRY and CDR2 is SYGVKD. V lost 8 bases, J lost 0 bases, and 9 bases lay in between. Study conclusions and caveats: Authors suggested that a seasonal influenza vaccination recruits few new T cells each time.

TCRdb re-derived calls from the RT-PCR reads in MiXCR, one entry per CDR3 protein. The data contain under 850,000 distinct CDR3 sequences, about a fifth of them singletons. This TCR was sampled from a man aged 50 to 60 who received an inactivated influenza vaccine. The sequences come from PBMCs from blood, collected less than 6 days after vaccination. The rearrangement links TRBV10-3 to TRBJ2-3; D gene ambiguous. The DNA for the CDR3 is TGTGCCATCGGGGATCCTAGCACAGATACGCAGTATTTT. This gives the protein CAIGDPSTDTQYF.